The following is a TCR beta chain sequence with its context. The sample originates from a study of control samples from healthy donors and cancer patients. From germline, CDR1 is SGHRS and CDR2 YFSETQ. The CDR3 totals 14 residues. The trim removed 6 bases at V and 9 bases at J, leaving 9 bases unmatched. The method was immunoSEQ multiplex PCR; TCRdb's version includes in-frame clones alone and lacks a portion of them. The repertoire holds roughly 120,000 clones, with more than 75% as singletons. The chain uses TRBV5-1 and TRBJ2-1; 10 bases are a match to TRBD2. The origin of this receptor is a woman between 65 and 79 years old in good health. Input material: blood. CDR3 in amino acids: CASTQSGGAVEQFF. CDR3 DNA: TGCGCCAGCACGCAGAGCGGGGGGGCCGTTGAGCAGTTCTTC.